This T cell receptor beta chain was recovered during a study of blood T cell repertoires in COVID-19. About the study: Acute and convalescent COVID-19 samples came from the United States, Italy and Spain. Sample material is recorded as cDNA or gDNA derived from T cells, B-cell-depleted T cells, or PBMCs.

In the authors' methods: Nucleated cell counts were estimated from reference gene primer amplification. The data were produced by immunoSEQ multiplex PCR, yet TCRdb's version contains in-frame clones alone and is incomplete. V and J calls and clone size are given by that table; D and trimming were obtained from the DNA. The repertoire holds 52,000 or so clones, with about 80% as singletons. The length of the CDR3 is 15 residues. Germline CDR1 is SGDLS and CDR2 is YYNGEE. The V and J ends lost 3 bases and 4 bases, in that order; junction bases with no gene match: 9. The receptor was isolated from a human donor in a cohort sampled during active COVID-19. The chain combines TRBV9 with TRBJ1-1; TRBD1 matches at 7 bases. Sequenced input: peripheral blood. CDR3 in DNA: TGTGCCAGCAGCGCTACTCCAGGGGGAAGCACTGAAGCTTTCTTT. Translating it yields CASSATPGGSTEAFF.